A single count supports the clone carrying this T cell receptor beta chain. These data come from a study of OX40 agonist ivuxolimab in advanced cancers. On the study more broadly: Patients received ivuxolimab, an intravenous treatment, every 2 weeks at 0.01 to 10 mg/kg.

Samples of blood were obtained at baseline, on cycle 4 day 1, and on cycle 7 day 1. Germline CDR1 is MNHNY and CDR2 is SVGAGI (reference sequence). The CDR3 is 11 amino acids. Trimming cost V 9 bases and J 0 bases, with 6 bases left between them. Generated by immunoSEQ multiplex PCR, the TCRdb table keeps only in-frame clones and is missing some. The sample consists of some 95,000 clones, under 95% of them appearing once. The chain has TRBV6-6 and TRBJ2-7; D call uncertain. The specimen was CD4+ or CD8+ T cells sorted from blood, collected in a trial of the OX40 agonist ivuxolimab. The TCR comes from an adult with an advanced solid tumor such as melanoma, head and neck, liver or kidney cancer. CDR3 sequence: CASGSSYEQYF. As DNA, the CDR3 is TGTGCCAGTGGCTCCTCCTACGAGCAGTACTTC.